This T cell receptor (beta chain) was sequenced in a study of T-cell memory formation after mild COVID-19. Notes on the study in general: Among CD4+ contracting clones, most were CM and EM, and CD8+ ones EMRA. Pre-infection memory showed some responding clones, and this suggested that cross-reactive memory joined.

Constant-segment primers were used for 5'RACE, and the resulting TCR alpha and TCR beta cDNA libraries carried sample barcodes and UMIs. TCRdb re-derived calls from the 5' RACE reads in MiXCR, one entry per CDR3 protein. The sample has 250,000 or so distinct CDR3 sequences, around 17% seen once. Trimming removed 2 bases at V and 3 bases at J, with 11 bases between. Germline V gene data show CDR1 as MNHEY and CDR2 as SVGAGI. The CDR3 is 14 residues long. Comment on this clonotype: The antigen remains unidentified.

The V and J genes are TRBV6-5 and TRBJ2-7, with a possible D match to TRBD1 (6 bases). Sequencing used PBMCs or a T cell subset sorted from them (not recorded which). The TCR was taken from a man aged 18 to 29 who had mild COVID-19 (a few samples of this study predate the infection). Cell type and time point are not known. CDR3 sequence: CASSYRAGDYEQYF. In DNA form, the CDR3 reads TGTGCCAGCAGTTACCGGGCAGGGGACTACGAGCAGTACTTC.